The clone carrying this T cell receptor beta chain was seen many times. Its antigen is not identified. According to the study, TCR beta libraries were built with iRepertoire HTBI primers and CDR3-region Arm-PCR. TCRdb called the multiplex PCR reads again in MiXCR, with one record for every CDR3 protein. Among about 450,000 distinct CDR3 sequences, 11% to 15% were seen once, and the ten largest hold more than 15%. V was shortened by 2 bases and J by 5 bases, with 12 bases between the two germline ends. The CDR3 totals 14 residues. Per the germline V gene, CDR1 is SEHNR and CDR2 is FQNEAQ (reference sequence). The time point was: newly diagnosed GD, antithyroid drugs for less than 3 months. There was RNA extracted from PBMCs, and the TCR library was made from it. An endocrinology department in Xi'an, China, supplied the patients. The sample is drawn from a study of regulatory T cells in long-lasting Graves disease.

Overall study findings and caveats: With persistent disease, TRBV28, TRBJ1-2 and TRBJ2-5 were the favored segments.

These same data were also listed under a study on T cells in Graves' hyperthyroidism and ophthalmopathy. As that study records: Clinicians diagnosed patients from clinical symptoms, serum thyroxine and TRAb, thyroid ultrasound and orbital computed tomography. RT-PCR in the first round (using the HTBI primer set) targeted the TCR CDR3.

J is TRBJ2-5 and V is TRBV7-9; the D call may be TRBD1 or TRBD2 (5 bases each). The sample here was peripheral blood mononuclear cells (PBMCs), taken at new diagnosis, from a patient treated with antithyroid drugs. The receptor comes from a woman between 45 and 65 years old with Graves disease. The CDR3 protein is CASSLLGVWETQYF. DNA for the CDR3: TGTGCCAGCAGCTTACTGGGGGTTTGGGAGACCCAGTACTTC.